This T cell receptor (beta chain) emerged from a study of blood T cell repertoires in COVID-19. The overall study: COVID-19 samples, acute and convalescent, were from the United States, Italy and Spain. PBMCs, B-cell-depleted T cells, or T cells provided the cDNA or gDNA that made up the material.

Germline V gives CDR1 LNHDA, CDR2 SQIVND (reference sequence). The CDR3 has 12 amino acids. The V end was cut by 3 bases, the J end by 10 bases, with 12 bases between. Study processing details: Amplification of reference gene primers was used by the study to estimate nucleated cell counts. Using immunoSEQ multiplex PCR, the repertoire was profiled, and TCRdb retains in-frame clones only, with some absent. V and J calls plus clone size are reproduced from that table; the DNA served to infer D and trimming. The sample includes about 68,000 clones, roughly 85% of them seen just once. Specimen: peripheral blood. The receptor was isolated from a man aged 50-60 years with acute or convalescent COVID-19. This chain uses TRBV19 with TRBJ1-1; D remains unclear. The CDR3 is CASSIRMSRAFF. The CDR3, as DNA: TGTGCCAGTAGTATTCGCATGTCGAGAGCTTTCTTT.